Below are 17 T cell receptor beta chains sequenced from a single sample in a study of vaccination and CD4 T cells after COVID-19. The Oncomine TCR Beta short-read assay sequenced DNA from cultured CD4+ T cells. MiXCR, applied by TCRdb to the PCR reads, yields one record per CDR3 protein. The table lists about 18,000 distinct CDR3 sequences, about 50% of them singletons. No antigen is known for these receptors. Described treatment: 10-day PBMC culture with coronavirus spike peptide pools or control peptides (ViraFEST assay). The specimen sequenced was CD4+ T cells from blood, cultured in vitro. The receptors originated from a human donor who had recovered from COVID-19.

Regarding this clonotype: Germline is not matched at one junction end, which may reflect a read error. J is TRBJ1-6 and V is TRBV18; D is unclear. Germline CDR1 is KGHSH and CDR2 is LQKENI. CDR3 length equals 13 residues. The CDR3 region is CASSSADNSPLHF. CDR3 DNA sequence: TGTGCCAGCTCATCCGCCGATAACTCACCCCTCCACTTT.

The V call is TRBV20-1, the J call TRBJ2-1, with D maybe TRBD1 (6 bases). Germline loops: CDR1 DFQATT, CDR2 SNEGSKA (reference sequence). V was clipped by 4 bases and J by 9 bases, with 13 bases between them. This CDR3 is built from 12 residues. For the CDR3, the DNA is TGCAGTGCTACCAGGGGAGCAGGTGAGCAGTTCTTC. Its protein is CSATRGAGEQFF.

This chain links TRBV24-1 with TRBJ1-2; the match to TRBD1 covers 7 bases. J lost 3 bases, V lost 12 bases, and 9 bases had no gene match. The CDR3 sequence is 13 residues long. Germline CDR1 KGHDR, CDR2 SFDVKD. The chain's CDR3 is CAASQGTDYGYTF. The DNA for the CDR3 is TGTGCCGCCTCACAGGGGACAGACTATGGCTACACCTTC.

The V call is TRBV20-1, the J call TRBJ2-2; 9 nucleotides match TRBD2. CDR3 length: 16 residues. V shed 3 bases, J shed 5 bases, and the junction held 10 bases outside the gene matches. Germline-derived CDR1 and CDR2 are DFQATT and SNEGSKA (reference sequence). CDR3 region: CSASPPPAGGTGELFF. For the CDR3, the DNA is TGCAGTGCTAGTCCTCCCCCAGCGGGAGGAACCGGGGAGCTGTTTTTT.

This clonotype has more than one count but fewer than ten. CDR3: CASSQIHRAPYSNQPQHF. CDR3 DNA: TGTGCCAGTAGCCAGATCCACCGGGCCCCATATAGCAATCAGCCCCAGCATTTT. The chain recombines TRBV19 with TRBJ1-5; no clear D gene. V was trimmed by 6 bases and J by 0 bases, leaving 21 bases between them. In germline, CDR1 is LNHDA, CDR2 SQIVND (reference sequence). The CDR3 consists of 18 residues.

This rearrangement joins TRBV28 to TRBJ1-5; tentative D call: TRBD1 (6 bases). The CDR3 runs 16 residues. Deletions cut 5 bases from V and 7 bases from J, with 21 bases between. Germline V gene lookup returns CDR1 MDHEN and CDR2 SYDVKM. The CDR3 protein is CASSVQGEFLGQPQHF. The CDR3 DNA reads TGTGCCAGCAGTGTACAGGGAGAGTTCCTCGGGCAGCCCCAGCATTTT.

This clonotype was seen more than once but under ten times. The chain couples TRBV21-1 to TRBJ2-7; TRBD1 is taken as the D call from the table, unchecked against the DNA. TRBV21-1 is labeled a pseudogene. There are 12 residues in the CDR3. This CDR3 is CASSPLGVEQYF. The CDR3 region has the DNA TGTGCCAGCAGCCCTCTGGGGGTGGAGCAGTACTTC.

This clonotype was observed a handful of times. This chain uses TRBV19 with TRBJ2-1; D may be TRBD2 (5 bases). The CDR3 is made up of 14 amino acids. The germline CDR1 and CDR2 sequences are LNHDA and SQIVND (reference sequence). The ends were cut back, 2 bases at V and 6 bases at J, with 11 bases in the middle. The CDR3 spells CASSIRGPSNEQFF. The CDR3 nucleotides read TGTGCCAGTAGTATAAGAGGGCCCAGCAATGAGCAGTTCTTC.

V usage is TRBV7-8 and J usage is TRBJ2-2; no reliable D call. The CDR3 runs to 17 residues. V dropped 5 bases and J dropped 2 bases, with 18 bases sitting between them. Germline lookup yields CDR1 SGHVS and CDR2 FQNEAQ. The CDR3 DNA follows: TGTGCCAGCAGCCCAGGATTGGTCCCTTCTAACACCGGGGAGCTGTTTTTT. This encodes CASSPGLVPSNTGELFF.

The genes are TRBV25-1 and TRBJ2-5, with 8 positions matching TRBD1. J gave up 6 bases and V 8 bases, and 8 bases lay outside the gene matches. Germline loops: CDR1 MGHDK, CDR2 SYGVNS. CDR3 size: 13 residues. In DNA, the CDR3 is TGTGCCAGCCTCGGCAGGGGGCAGAAGACCCAGTACTTC. This translates into CASLGRGQKTQYF.

The rearrangement links TRBV28 to TRBJ1-1; D uncertain. The V gene's germline CDR1 is MDHEN and CDR2 SYDVKM. V lost 2 bases and J 2 bases, leaving 12 bases between the germline ends. CDR3 length equals 15 residues. CDR3 nucleotides: TGTGCCAGCAGTTTAGGTACCAGGAGTAACACTGAAGCTTTCTTT. Translated, it gives CASSLGTRSNTEAFF.

The CDR3 nucleotides are TGTGCCAGCAGCACTACTAGCGGGAGGGCCTTAGAGACCCAGTACTTC. Protein sequence: CASSTTSGRALETQYF. This chain joins TRBV12-3 or TRBV12-4 and TRBJ2-5, with 13 positions matching TRBD2. This CDR3 comprises 16 residues. V lost 6 bases and J lost 4; bases outside the gene matches: 8.

The genes are TRBV5-6 and TRBJ2-4, with 7 bases matching TRBD2. CDR3 length: 18 amino acids. V trimming: 1 base; J trimming: 3 bases; junction bases outside the gene matches: 13. CDR1 is SGHDT, CDR2 YYEEEE, per germline. The CDR3 DNA follows: TGTGCCAGCAGCTTGATGCGGGAGATAGTGAGGGGCAAAAACATTCAGTACTTC. It specifies CASSLMREIVRGKNIQYF.

The chain combines TRBV7-8 with TRBJ1-2; a weak D match, TRBD1 (5 bases). Trimming left V 5 bases short and J 8 bases short, with 18 bases between. The CDR3 totals 14 residues. CDR1 is SGHVS and CDR2 is FQNEAQ in the germline V gene. In nucleotides, the CDR3 is TGTGCCAGCAGCCCAGGGACCGCCGAGGGGGGCTACACCTTC. This translates into CASSPGTAEGGYTF.

V is TRBV24-1 and J is TRBJ2-3; D not resolved. CDR1 and CDR2 from the germline V gene are KGHDR and SFDVKD. V was trimmed by 3 bases and J by 3 bases, leaving 9 bases between them. This CDR3 comprises 14 residues. The CDR3 DNA is TGTGCCACCAGTGATCTGGGCAGGACAGATACGCAGTATTTT. It codes for CATSDLGRTDTQYF.

The chain employs TRBV5-8 and TRBJ1-2; D unresolved. The CDR3 runs to 14 residues. Germline V gives CDR1 SGHTS, CDR2 YDEGEE. The germline V and J ends were trimmed by 3 bases and 2 bases, with 11 bases remaining between them. This CDR3 is CASSYGGVNYGYTF. The DNA of the CDR3 is TGTGCCAGCAGCTACGGCGGTGTGAACTATGGCTACACCTTC.

This chain connects TRBV14 to TRBJ1-5, with D perhaps matching TRBD1 (6 bases). There are 16 residues in the CDR3. Per the germline V gene, CDR1 is SGHDN and CDR2 is FVKESK. The V end was cut by 2 bases, the J end by 7 bases, with 18 bases between. CDR3 coding DNA: TGTGCCAGCAGCCAACACCAGGGACAAGGGAGCCAGCCCCAGCATTTT. It is translated as CASSQHQGQGSQPQHF.